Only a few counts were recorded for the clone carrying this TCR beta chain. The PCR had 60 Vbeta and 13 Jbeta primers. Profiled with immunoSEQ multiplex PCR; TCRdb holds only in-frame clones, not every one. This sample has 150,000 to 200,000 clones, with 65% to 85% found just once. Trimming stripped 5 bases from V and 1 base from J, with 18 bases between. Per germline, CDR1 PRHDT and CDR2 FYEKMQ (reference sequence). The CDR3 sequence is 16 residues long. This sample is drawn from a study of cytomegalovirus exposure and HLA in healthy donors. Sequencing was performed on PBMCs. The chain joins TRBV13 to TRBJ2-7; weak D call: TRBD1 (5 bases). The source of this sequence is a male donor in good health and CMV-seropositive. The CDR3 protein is CASSISGPNPSYEQYF. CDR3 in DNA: TGTGCCAGCAGCATCTCAGGGCCCAACCCATCCTACGAGCAGTACTTC.